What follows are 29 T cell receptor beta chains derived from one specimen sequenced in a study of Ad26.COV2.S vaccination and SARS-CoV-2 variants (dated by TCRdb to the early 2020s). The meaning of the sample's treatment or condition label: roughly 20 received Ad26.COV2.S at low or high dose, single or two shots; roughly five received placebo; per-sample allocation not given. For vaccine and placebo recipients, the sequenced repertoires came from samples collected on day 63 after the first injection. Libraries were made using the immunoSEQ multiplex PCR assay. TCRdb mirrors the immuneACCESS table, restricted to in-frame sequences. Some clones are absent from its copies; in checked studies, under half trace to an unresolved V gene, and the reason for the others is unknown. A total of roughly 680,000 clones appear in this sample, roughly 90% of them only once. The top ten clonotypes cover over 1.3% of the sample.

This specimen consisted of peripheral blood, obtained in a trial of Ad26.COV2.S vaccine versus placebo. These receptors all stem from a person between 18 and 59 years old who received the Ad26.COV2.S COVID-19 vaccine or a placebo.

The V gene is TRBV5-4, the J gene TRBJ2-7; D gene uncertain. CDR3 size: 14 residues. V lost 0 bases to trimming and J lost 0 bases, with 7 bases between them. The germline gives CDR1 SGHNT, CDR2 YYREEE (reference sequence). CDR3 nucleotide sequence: TGTGCCAGCAGCTTGGTACCGTTCTCCTACGAGCAGTACTTC. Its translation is CASSLVPFSYEQYF.

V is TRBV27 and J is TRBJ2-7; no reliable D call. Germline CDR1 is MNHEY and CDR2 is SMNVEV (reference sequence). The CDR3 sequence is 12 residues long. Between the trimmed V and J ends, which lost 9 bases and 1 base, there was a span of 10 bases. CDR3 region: CASGRNSYEQYF. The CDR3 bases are TGTGCCAGTGGACGGAATTCCTACGAGCAGTACTTC.

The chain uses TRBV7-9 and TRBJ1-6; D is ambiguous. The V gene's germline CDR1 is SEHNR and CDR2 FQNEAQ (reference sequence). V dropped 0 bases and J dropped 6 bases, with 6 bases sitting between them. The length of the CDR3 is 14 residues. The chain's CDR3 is CASSLAGLNSPLHF. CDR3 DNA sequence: TGTGCCAGCAGCTTAGCCGGACTTAATTCACCCCTCCACTTT.

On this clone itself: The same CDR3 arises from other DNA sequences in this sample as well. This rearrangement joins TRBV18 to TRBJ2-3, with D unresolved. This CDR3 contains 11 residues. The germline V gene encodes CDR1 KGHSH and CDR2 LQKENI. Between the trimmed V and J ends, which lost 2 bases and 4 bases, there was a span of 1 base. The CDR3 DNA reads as TGTGCCAGCTCACCAGCAGATACGCAGTATTTT. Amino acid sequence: CASSPADTQYF.

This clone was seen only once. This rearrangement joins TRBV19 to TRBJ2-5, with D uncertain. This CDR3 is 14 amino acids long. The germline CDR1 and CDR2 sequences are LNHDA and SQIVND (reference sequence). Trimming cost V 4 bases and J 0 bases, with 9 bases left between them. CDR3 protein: CASSNPPYQETQYF. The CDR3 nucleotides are TGTGCCAGTAGTAATCCCCCGTACCAAGAGACCCAGTACTTC.

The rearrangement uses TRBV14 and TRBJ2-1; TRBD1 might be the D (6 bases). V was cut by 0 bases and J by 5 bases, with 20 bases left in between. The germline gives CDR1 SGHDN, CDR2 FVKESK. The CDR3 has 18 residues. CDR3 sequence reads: CASSQDPLVEDSHNEQFF. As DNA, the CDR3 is TGTGCCAGCAGCCAAGATCCCCTGGTGGAGGACAGTCACAATGAGCAGTTCTTC.

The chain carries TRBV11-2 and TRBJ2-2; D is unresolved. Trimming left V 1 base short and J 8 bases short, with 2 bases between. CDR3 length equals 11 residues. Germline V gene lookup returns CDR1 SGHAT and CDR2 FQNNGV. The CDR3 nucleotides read TGTGCCAGCAGCTTAGTAGGGGAGCTGTTTTTT. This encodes CASSLVGELFF.

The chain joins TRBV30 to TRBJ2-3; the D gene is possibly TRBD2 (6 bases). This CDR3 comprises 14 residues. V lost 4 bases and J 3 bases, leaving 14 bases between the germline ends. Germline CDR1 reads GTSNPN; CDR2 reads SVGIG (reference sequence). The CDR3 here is CAWNNAGTTDTQYF. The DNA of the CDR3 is TGTGCCTGGAACAACGCGGGAACAACAGATACGCAGTATTTT.

Here the CDR3 DNA reads TGTGCCAGCTCACCAACAGTTCGCTCTGGAAACACCATATATTTT. It codes for CASSPTVRSGNTIYF. The chain links TRBV18 to TRBJ1-3; D not certain. The CDR3 has 15 amino acids. Germline V gene lookup returns CDR1 KGHSH and CDR2 LQKENI. Trimming shortened V by 2 bases and J by 0 bases, and 8 bases separated the two germline ends.

CDR3 in amino acids: CASSYSGGGETQYF. DNA for the CDR3: TGTGCCAGCAGTTATAGCGGGGGAGGAGAGACCCAGTACTTC. The V gene is TRBV6-5, the J gene TRBJ2-5, with TRBD2 matching over 9 bases. Germline CDR1 and CDR2: MNHEY and SVGAGI. There are 14 residues in the CDR3. V was pared by 3 bases and J by 4 bases, with 3 bases of the junction left unmatched.

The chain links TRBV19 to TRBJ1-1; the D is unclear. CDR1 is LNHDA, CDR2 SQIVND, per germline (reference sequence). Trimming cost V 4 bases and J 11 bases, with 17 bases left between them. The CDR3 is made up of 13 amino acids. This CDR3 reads CASSTNQRDTAFF. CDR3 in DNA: TGTGCCAGTAGTACCAACCAACGGGATACGGCTTTCTTT.

The CDR3 nucleotides are TGTGCCAGCAGTTACTCCCGACAGGGAGGGGGCTACACCTTC. It specifies CASSYSRQGGGYTF. The V and J genes are TRBV6-5 and TRBJ1-2; 7 bases fit TRBD1. The CDR3 consists of 14 residues. Trimming removed 0 bases from V and 8 bases from J; junction bases left unmatched: 6. CDR1 and CDR2 (germline): MNHEY, SVGAGI.

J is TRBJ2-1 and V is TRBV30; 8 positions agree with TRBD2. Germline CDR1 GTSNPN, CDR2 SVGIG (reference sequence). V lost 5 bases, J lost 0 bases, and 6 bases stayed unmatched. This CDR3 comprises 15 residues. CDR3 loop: CAWLLAESSYNEQFF. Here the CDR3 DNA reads TGTGCCTGGCTACTAGCGGAGAGCTCCTACAATGAGCAGTTCTTC.

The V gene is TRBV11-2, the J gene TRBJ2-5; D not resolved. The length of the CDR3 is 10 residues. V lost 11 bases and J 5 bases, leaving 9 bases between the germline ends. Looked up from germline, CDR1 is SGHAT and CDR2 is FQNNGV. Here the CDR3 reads CAPIGETQYF. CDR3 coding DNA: TGTGCCCCCATCGGGGAGACCCAGTACTTC.

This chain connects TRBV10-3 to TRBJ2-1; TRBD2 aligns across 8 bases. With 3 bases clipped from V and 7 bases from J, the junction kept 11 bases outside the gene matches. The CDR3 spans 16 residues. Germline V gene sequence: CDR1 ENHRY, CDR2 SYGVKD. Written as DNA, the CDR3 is TGTGCCATCAGTGACCCCGGGAGGGCCGGGAGGAATGAGCAGTTCTTC. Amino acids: CAISDPGRAGRNEQFF.

This CDR3 reads CASSQSRATNEKLFF. CDR3 coding DNA: TGCGCCAGCAGCCAATCGCGTGCAACTAATGAAAAACTGTTTTTT. The V call is TRBV4-1, the J call TRBJ1-4; D remains unclear. V lost 2 bases to trimming and J lost 0 bases, with 7 bases between them. Germline V gene sequence: CDR1 MGHRA, CDR2 YSYEKL. This CDR3 is 15 amino acids long.

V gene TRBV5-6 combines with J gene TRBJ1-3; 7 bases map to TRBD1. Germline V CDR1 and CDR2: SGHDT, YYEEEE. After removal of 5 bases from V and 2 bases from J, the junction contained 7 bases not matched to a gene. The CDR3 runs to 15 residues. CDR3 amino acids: CASRGSGGTGNTIYF. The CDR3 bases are TGTGCCAGCAGGGGTTCAGGGGGAACTGGAAACACCATATATTTT.

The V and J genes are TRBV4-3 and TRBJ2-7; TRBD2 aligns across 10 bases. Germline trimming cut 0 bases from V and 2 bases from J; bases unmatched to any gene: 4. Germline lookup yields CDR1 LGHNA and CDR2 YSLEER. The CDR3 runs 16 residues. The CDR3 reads CASSQDGTSGAYEQYF. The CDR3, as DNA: TGCGCCAGCAGCCAAGATGGAACTAGCGGGGCCTACGAGCAGTACTTC.

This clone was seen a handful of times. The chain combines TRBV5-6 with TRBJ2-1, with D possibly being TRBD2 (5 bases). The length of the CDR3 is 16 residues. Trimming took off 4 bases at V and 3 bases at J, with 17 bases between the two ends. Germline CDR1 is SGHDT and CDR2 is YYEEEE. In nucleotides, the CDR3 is TGTGCCAGCAGCCCGCCCCCGGGAACTCTCTACAATGAGCAGTTCTTC. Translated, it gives CASSPPPGTLYNEQFF.

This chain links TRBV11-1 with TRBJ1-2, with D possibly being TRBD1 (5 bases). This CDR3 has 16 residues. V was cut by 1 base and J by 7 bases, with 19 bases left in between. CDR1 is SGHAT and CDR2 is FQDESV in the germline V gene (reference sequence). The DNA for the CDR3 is TGTGCCAGCAGCTTAGGATCGCAGGGCGGTTCTGTTGGCTACACCTTC. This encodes CASSLGSQGGSVGYTF.

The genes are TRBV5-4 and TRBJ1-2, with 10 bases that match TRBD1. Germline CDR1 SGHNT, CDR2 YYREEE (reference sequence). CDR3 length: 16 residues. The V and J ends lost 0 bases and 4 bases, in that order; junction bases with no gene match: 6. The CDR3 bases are TGTGCCAGCAGCTTGGGACAGGGGGCTGGTAGCTATGGCTACACCTTC. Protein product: CASSLGQGAGSYGYTF.

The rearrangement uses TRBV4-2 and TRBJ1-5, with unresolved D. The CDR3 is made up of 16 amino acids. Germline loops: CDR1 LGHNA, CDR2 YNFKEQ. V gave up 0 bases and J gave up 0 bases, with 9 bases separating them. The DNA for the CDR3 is TGTGCCAGCAGCCAAGACATTCAGTATAGCAATCAGCCCCAGCATTTT. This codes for CASSQDIQYSNQPQHF.

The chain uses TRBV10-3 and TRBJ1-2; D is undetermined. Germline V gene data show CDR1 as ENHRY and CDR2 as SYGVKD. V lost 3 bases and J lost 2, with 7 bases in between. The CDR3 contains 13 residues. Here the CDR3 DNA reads TGTGCCATCAGTGAAGAGGTCAACTATGGCTACACCTTC. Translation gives CAISEEVNYGYTF.

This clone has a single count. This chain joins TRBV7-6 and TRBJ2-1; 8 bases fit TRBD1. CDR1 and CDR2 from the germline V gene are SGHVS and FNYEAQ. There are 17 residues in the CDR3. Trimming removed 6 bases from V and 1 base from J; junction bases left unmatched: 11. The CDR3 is CASSQDRDPLSYNEQFF. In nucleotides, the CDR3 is TGTGCCAGCAGTCAGGACAGGGACCCTTTGTCCTACAATGAGCAGTTCTTC.

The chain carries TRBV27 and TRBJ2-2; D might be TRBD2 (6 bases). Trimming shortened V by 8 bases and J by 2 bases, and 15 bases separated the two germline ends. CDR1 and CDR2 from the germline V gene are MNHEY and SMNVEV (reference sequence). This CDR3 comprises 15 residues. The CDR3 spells CASRYLAGNTGELFF. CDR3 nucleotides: TGTGCCAGCCGTTATCTGGCGGGAAACACCGGGGAGCTGTTTTTT.

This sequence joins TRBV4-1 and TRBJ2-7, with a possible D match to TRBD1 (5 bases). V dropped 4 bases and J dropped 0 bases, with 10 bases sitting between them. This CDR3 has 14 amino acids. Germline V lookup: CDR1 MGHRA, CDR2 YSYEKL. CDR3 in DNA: TGCGCCAGCAGCCTAGGTCAGGGCTCCTACGAGCAGTACTTC. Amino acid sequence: CASSLGQGSYEQYF.

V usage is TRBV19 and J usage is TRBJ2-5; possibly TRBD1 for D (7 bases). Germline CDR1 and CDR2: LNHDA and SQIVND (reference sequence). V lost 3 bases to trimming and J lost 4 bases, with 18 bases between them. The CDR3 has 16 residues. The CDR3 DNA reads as TGTGCCAGTAGTATCCCCTCCCAGGGGGGAGGAGAGACCCAGTACTTC. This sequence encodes CASSIPSQGGGETQYF. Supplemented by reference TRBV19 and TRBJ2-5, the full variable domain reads DGGITQSPKYLFRKEGQNVTLSCEQNLNHDAMYWYRQDPGQGLRLIYYSQIVNDFQKGDIAEGYSVSREKKESFPLTVTSAQKNPTAFYLCASSIPSQGGGETQYFGPGTRLLVL.

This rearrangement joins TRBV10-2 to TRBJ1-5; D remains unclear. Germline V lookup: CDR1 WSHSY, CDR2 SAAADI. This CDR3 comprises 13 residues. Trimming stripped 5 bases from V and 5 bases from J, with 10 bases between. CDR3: CASSSYPDQPQHF. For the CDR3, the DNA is TGCGCCAGCAGTAGTTACCCGGATCAGCCCCAGCATTTT.

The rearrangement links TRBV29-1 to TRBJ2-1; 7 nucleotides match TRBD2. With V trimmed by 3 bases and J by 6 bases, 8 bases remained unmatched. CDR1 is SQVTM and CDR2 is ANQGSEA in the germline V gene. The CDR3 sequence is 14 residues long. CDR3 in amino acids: CSVDGLGLFNEQFF. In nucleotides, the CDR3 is TGCAGCGTTGATGGTTTGGGACTATTCAATGAGCAGTTCTTC.